The present TCR beta chain was sequenced within a study of OX40 agonist ivuxolimab in advanced cancers. As for the study in general: Those treated in dose escalation had hepatocellular carcinoma, melanoma, renal cell cancer or head and neck cancer. Of the patients, three showed partial responses, one with hepatocellular carcinoma and two with cutaneous melanoma.

Findings of the study overall: Some of the nonresponding patients also showed low levels of normalized T-cell clonal expansion.

Germline V gene sequence: CDR1 GTSNPN, CDR2 SVGIG (reference sequence). Trimming removed 4 bases from V and 3 bases from J, with 12 bases in between. CDR3 length equals 13 residues. In this sample, this clone turned up a few times. Its antigen is as yet unknown. This table comes from immunoSEQ multiplex PCR, and its TCRdb copy is limited to in-frame clones, with some not included. The profile shows about 80,000 clones, approximately 95% of them singletons. This clonotype was sampled from an adult with an advanced solid tumor such as melanoma, head and neck, liver or kidney cancer. V usage is TRBV30 and J usage is TRBJ1-1; TRBD1 is a possible D gene (5 bases). This material consisted of CD4+ or CD8+ T cells sorted from blood, taken in a trial of the OX40 agonist ivuxolimab. For the CDR3, the DNA is TGTGCCTGGACCGCAGGGATGGACACTGAAGCTTTCTTT. Its translation: CAWTAGMDTEAFF.